These 10 T cell receptor beta chains originate from one sample sequenced in a study of T cells of healthy individuals. TCRdb reanalysed the 5' RACE reads using MiXCR and keeps one entry per CDR3 protein. The data hold around 53,000 distinct CDR3 sequences, with under 15% observed a single time. These receptors originate from a human donor in good health.

This clonotype was counted many times. The CDR3 loop reads CASSFLQSAGELFF. Here the CDR3 DNA reads TGCGCCAGCAGCTTTTTGCAGAGCGCCGGGGAGCTGTTTTTT. V gene TRBV5-1 combines with J gene TRBJ2-2; no definite D call. Germline V lookup: CDR1 SGHRS, CDR2 YFSETQ. CDR3 length equals 14 residues. Between the trimmed V and J ends, which lost 2 bases and 6 bases, there was a span of 11 bases.

This clonotype was seen more than once but under ten times. The V call is TRBV12-3 or TRBV12-4, the J call TRBJ2-1, with 8 bases matching TRBD1. V gave up 6 bases and J gave up 9 bases; unmatched junction bases: 4. This CDR3 is 12 amino acids long. The CDR3 region is CASSRDRIEQFF. The CDR3 DNA is TGTGCCAGCAGCCGGGACAGGATTGAGCAGTTCTTC.

This clonotype was seen more than once but under ten times. The chain is built from TRBV19 and TRBJ2-2; D is undetermined. Per the germline V gene, CDR1 is LNHDA and CDR2 is SQIVND (reference sequence). The CDR3 contains 11 residues. V gave up 8 bases and J gave up 3 bases, with 4 bases separating them. This CDR3 is CASRYTGELFF. In nucleotides, the CDR3 is TGTGCCAGTCGCTACACCGGGGAGCTGTTTTTT.

CDR3 DNA: TGCGCCAGCAGCCAAGCCCGAGGGACAGATACGCAGTATTTT. It codes for CASSQARGTDTQYF. The chain is built from TRBV4-1 and TRBJ2-3, with D perhaps matching TRBD2 (5 bases). This CDR3 region has 14 residues. Germline V gives CDR1 MGHRA, CDR2 YSYEKL. V lost 1 base to trimming and J lost 3 bases, with 8 bases between them.

This clonotype was seen only a few times. This rearrangement joins TRBV7-9 to TRBJ2-5, with 8 bases lining up with TRBD2. Trimming cost V 6 bases and J 5 bases; bases outside gene matches: 8. CDR1 is SEHNR, CDR2 FQNEAQ, per germline (reference sequence). The CDR3 length is 14 residues. This CDR3 reads CASRDGRVRETQYF. The DNA for the CDR3 is TGTGCCAGCAGGGACGGGAGGGTCCGGGAGACCCAGTACTTC. Full variable domain (rest looked up from reference TRBV7-9 and TRBJ2-5): DTGVSQNPRHKITKRGQNVTFRCDPISEHNRLYWYRQTLGQGPEFLTYFQNEAQLEKSRLLSDRFSAERPKGSFSTLEIQRTEQGDSAMYLCASRDGRVRETQYFGPGTRLLVL.

In its sample, this clonotype was seen many times. CDR3 sequence: CATSDRSTSPLFF. The CDR3 DNA sequence: TGTGCCACCAGTGACCGCTCTACCTCGCCGCTGTTCTTC. This chain connects TRBV24-1 to TRBJ2-1; D is ambiguous. The CDR3 length is 13 residues. The germline V gene encodes CDR1 KGHDR and CDR2 SFDVKD. V lost 4 bases and J lost 15, with 18 bases in between.

This clonotype was found many times. V is TRBV24-1 and J is TRBJ1-5, with 9 positions matching TRBD1. In germline, CDR1 is KGHDR, CDR2 SFDVKD. Losses at the gene ends were 2 bases for V and 1 base for J; bases not matched to a gene: 5. CDR3 size: 17 residues. CDR3 in DNA: TGTGCCACCAGTGATTCGGTAGGACAGGGGAGCAATCAGCCCCAGCATTTT. Its translation is CATSDSVGQGSNQPQHF.

Ten or more counts support this clonotype. The V call is TRBV7-2, the J call TRBJ2-1; 10 bases line up with TRBD2. The CDR3 sequence is 16 residues long. V lost 2 bases and J lost 2; bases outside the gene matches: 3. From germline, CDR1 is SGHTA and CDR2 FQGNSA. The CDR3: CASSLSGTSAYNEQFF. The CDR3 DNA reads as TGTGCCAGCAGCTTATCCGGGACTAGCGCCTACAATGAGCAGTTCTTC.

The chain recombines TRBV10-3 with TRBJ2-5; 10 nucleotides align to TRBD2. The V gene end was trimmed by 2 bases and the J gene end by 4 bases; junction bases not matched to a gene: 4. CDR1 and CDR2 from the germline V gene are ENHRY and SYGVKD. The CDR3 contains 15 residues. The CDR3 bases are TGTGCCATCAGTGAGGAGGCTAGCGGGAGAGAGACCCAGTACTTC. As protein: CAISEEASGRETQYF.

The chain links TRBV5-1 to TRBJ2-7; 9 bases are shared with TRBD2. Per the germline V gene, CDR1 is SGHRS and CDR2 is YFSETQ. Trimming cost V 4 bases and J 3 bases; bases outside gene matches: 23. The CDR3 has 20 amino acids. The CDR3 DNA reads TGCGCCAGCAGCCCCACGGGGCGGTACACGACTTTAGCGGGAGTCTACGAGCAGTACTTC. This codes for CASSPTGRYTTLAGVYEQYF.